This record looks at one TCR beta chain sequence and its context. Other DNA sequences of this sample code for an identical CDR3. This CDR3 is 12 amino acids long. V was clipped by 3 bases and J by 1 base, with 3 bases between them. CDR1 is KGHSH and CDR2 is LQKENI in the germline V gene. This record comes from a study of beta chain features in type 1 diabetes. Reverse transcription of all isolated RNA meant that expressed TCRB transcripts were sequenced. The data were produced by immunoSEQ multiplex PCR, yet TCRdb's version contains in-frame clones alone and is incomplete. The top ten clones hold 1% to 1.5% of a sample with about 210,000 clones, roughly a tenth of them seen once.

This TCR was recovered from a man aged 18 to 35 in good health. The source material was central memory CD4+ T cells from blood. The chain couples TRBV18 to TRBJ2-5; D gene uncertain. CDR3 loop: CASSPAQETQYF. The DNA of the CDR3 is TGTGCCAGCTCACCTGCCCAAGAGACCCAGTACTTC.